A selection of T cell receptor beta chains follows, all from one sample in a study of control samples from healthy donors and cancer patients. This table comes from immunoSEQ multiplex PCR, and its TCRdb copy is limited to in-frame clones, with some not included. The sample lists about 80,000 clones, roughly 84% seen once, with 11% in the top ten. Sequencing input: PBMCs. Receptors were obtained from a man aged 55 to 69 with head and neck cancer. The CDR3 runs from the conserved cysteine through the conserved F or W. Each record gives: J gene, CDR3 length, clone size, V gene, D gene, CDR3 DNA, CDR3 protein. D genes are given only for firm matches. Part of the rows lack a size; the others show once, few, many or a class for expanded clones.

TRBJ1-5 | 15 | NA | TRBV18 | NA | TGTGCCAGCTCACCTCTCGATAATAGCAATCAGCCCCAGCATTTT | CASSPLDNSNQPQHF
TRBJ1-3 | 16 | few | TRBV9 | TRBD1 | TGTGCCAGCAGCGGCCGGGACAGGGGGCCTGGAAACACCATATATTTT | CASSGRDRGPGNTIYF
TRBJ2-1 | 16 | NA | TRBV30 | NA | TGTGCCTGGAGTGTACTCGGGTTGAGCTCCTACAATGAGCAGTTCTTC | CAWSVLGLSSYNEQFF
TRBJ2-5 | 14 | NA | TRBV2 | TRBD2 | TGTGCCAGCAGTGAAGACCCACTAGCGGGAACCCAGTACTTC | CASSEDPLAGTQYF
TRBJ2-1 | 18 | NA | TRBV18 | TRBD2 | TGTGCCAGCTCACCAACATCCACCAGCGGGAGGGGTGGCTATGAGCAGTTCTTC | CASSPTSTSGRGGYEQFF
TRBJ2-1 | 16 | few | TRBV5-1 | TRBD2 | TGCGCCAGCAGTCCTATAGCGGGAGGGAGACACAATGAGCAGTTCTTC | CASSPIAGGRHNEQFF
TRBJ1-5 | 14 | NA | TRBV28 | NA | TGTGCCAGCAGTCCTCCACGGCAGGCTCAGCCCCAGCATTTT | CASSPPRQAQPQHF
TRBJ2-1 | 15 | once | TRBV7-2 | NA | TGTGCCAGCAGCCCCCGGACTAATTCCTACAATGAGCAGTTCTTC | CASSPRTNSYNEQFF
TRBJ2-3 | 16 | NA | TRBV9 | TRBD2 | TGTGCCAGCAGCGTAGTAGGACTAGTCCCCACAGATACGCAGTATTTT | CASSVVGLVPTDTQYF
TRBJ2-1 | 17 | NA | TRBV4-1 | TRBD2 | TGCGCCAGCAGCCAAGATAGAGCGGGAGGGACGGGATATGAGCAGTTCTTC | CASSQDRAGGTGYEQFF
TRBJ2-1 | 16 | NA | TRBV6-1 | NA | TGTGCCAGCAGTGTGGTAGGGGCAGATGTGGGGAATGAGCAGTTCTTC | CASSVVGADVGNEQFF
TRBJ1-1 | 14 | NA | TRBV5-8 | NA | TGTGCCAGCACAACGGGGGGGGGCCACACTGAAGCTTTCTTT | CASTTGGGHTEAFF
TRBJ2-2 | 12 | NA | TRBV6-5 | NA | TGTGCCAGCAGTTCTTACACCGGGGAGCTGTTTTTT | CASSSYTGELFF
TRBJ2-3 | 15 | once | TRBV28 | NA | TGTGCCAGCAGTTTTGCGGCAGTTCCCACAGATACGCAGTATTTT | CASSFAAVPTDTQYF
TRBJ1-5 | 12 | once | TRBV7-9 | NA | TGTGCCAGCAGCTTAGGTACTCAGCCCCAGCATTTT | CASSLGTQPQHF
TRBJ2-3 | 23 | NA | TRBV12-1 | NA | TGTGCCAGCAGCTCGTCCGGGACTAGCGGGAGTAGGCCAAAATCGCACAGTAAGAATACGCAGTATTTT | CASSSSGTSGSRPKSHSKNTQYF
TRBJ2-1 | 16 | NA | TRBV6-5 | TRBD2 | TGTGCCAGCAGTTACTCGGCTAGCGGGAGGTATAATGAGCAGTTCTTC | CASSYSASGRYNEQFF
TRBJ2-1 | 10 | NA | TRBV20-1 | NA | TGCAGTGCTTCCTACGATGAGCAGTTCTTC | CSASYDEQFF
TRBJ1-6 | 15 | NA | TRBV19 | TRBD1 | TGTCCCCCACGACCGGGGACAGGGTCCTTCGGACCCCTCCACTTT | CPPRPGTGSFGPLHF
TRBJ2-1 | 15 | NA | TRBV11-3 | TRBD2 | TGTGCCAGCAGCTTAAGTAGCGGGGGATACAATGAGCAGTTCTTC | CASSLSSGGYNEQFF
TRBJ1-2 | 14 | NA | TRBV7-6 | TRBD1 | TGTGCCAGCAGCCCAGGACAGGGGATGGGTGGCTACACCTTC | CASSPGQGMGGYTF
TRBJ2-5 | 16 | NA | TRBV5-8 | NA | TGTGCCAGCAGCTTGGGCGGGATTCGAACCCAAGAGACCCAGTACTTC | CASSLGGIRTQETQYF
TRBJ2-5 | 16 | NA | TRBV24-1 | TRBD2 | TGTGCCACCAGTGACCCCCAGCGGGAGGGCCTTGAGACCCAGTACTTC | CATSDPQREGLETQYF
TRBJ2-7 | 12 | NA | TRBV29-1 | NA | TGCAGCGTAAATAGTGATGGCGGAGAGCAGTACTTC | CSVNSDGGEQYF
TRBJ2-1 | 18 | NA | TRBV28 | TRBD2 | TGTGCCAGCAGTTCCTACGGTCGGACTAGCGGGAGCTACAATGAGCAGTTCTTC | CASSSYGRTSGSYNEQFF